This record concerns one T cell receptor beta chain sequence. CDR3 length: 15 amino acids. CDR1 is MGHRA and CDR2 is YSYEKL in the germline V gene. V was clipped by 4 bases and J by 5 bases, with 14 bases between them. Repertoires were generated with immunoSEQ multiplex PCR, while TCRdb's copy carries only in-frame clones and drops some. Found here are 200,000 to 250,000 clones, nearly 90% of them singletons; the top ten hold less than 15%. This entry is derived from a study of blood T cell repertoires in COVID-19. The genes are TRBV4-1 and TRBJ1-4, with TRBD1 as a possible D gene (5 bases). This TCR came from a woman between 18 and 29 years old who had recovered from COVID-19. Sequencing used peripheral blood. This chain's CDR3 is CASSPFRDLNEKLFF. The CDR3 DNA sequence: TGCGCCAGCAGCCCTTTTAGGGACTTAAATGAAAAACTGTTTTTT.